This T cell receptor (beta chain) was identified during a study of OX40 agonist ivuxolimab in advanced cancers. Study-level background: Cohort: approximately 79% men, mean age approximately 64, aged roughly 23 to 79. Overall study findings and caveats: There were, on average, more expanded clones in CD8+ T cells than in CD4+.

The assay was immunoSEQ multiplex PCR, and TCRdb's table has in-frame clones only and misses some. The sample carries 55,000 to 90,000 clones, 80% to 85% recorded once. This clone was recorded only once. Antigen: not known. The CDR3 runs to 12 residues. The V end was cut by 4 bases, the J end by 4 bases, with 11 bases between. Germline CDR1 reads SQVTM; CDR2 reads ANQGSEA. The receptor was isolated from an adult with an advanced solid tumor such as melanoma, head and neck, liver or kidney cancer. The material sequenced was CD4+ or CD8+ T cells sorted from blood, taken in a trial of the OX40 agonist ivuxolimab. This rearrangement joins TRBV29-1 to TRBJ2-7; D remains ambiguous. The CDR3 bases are TGCAGCGTTGGGCAGGTTGGTTACGAGCAGTACTTC. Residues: CSVGQVGYEQYF.